Sequencing of this TCR beta chain was carried out in a study of T cells in Graves' hyperthyroidism and ophthalmopathy. Study-wide points: Expanded thyroid clonotypes (above 0.001) were mostly also found in blood.

This clonotype was seen a handful of times. The antigen is not known. Researchers took RNA transcripts and amplified the TCR beta CDR3 regions from them. In the first-round RT-PCR of the TCR CDR3, the HTBI primer set was used. TCRdb recomputed calls from the multiplex PCR reads with MiXCR, one row per CDR3 protein. The sample carries about 560,000 distinct CDR3 sequences, roughly 46% recorded once. Germline values: CDR1 MNHEY, CDR2 SVGAGI. This CDR3 has 14 residues. V shed 0 bases, J shed 6 bases, and the junction held 5 bases outside the gene matches. Hyperthyroidism of Graves' type that showed no ophthalmopathy progression within 18 months was stable. Exclusion followed for patients with uncontrolled infection, other autoimmune disease, pregnancy or lactation.

Sequenced input: peripheral blood or thyroid tissue (not recorded which). This clonotype was sampled from a woman under 30 with Graves' hyperthyroidism. The chain is built from TRBV6-5 and TRBJ2-7, with TRBD2 identical over 7 bases. CDR3 DNA sequence: TGTGCCAGCAGTTACTCGCAGGAGCGGGGCGAGCAGTACTTC. It is translated as CASSYSQERGEQYF.